This passage covers 16 T cell receptor beta chains from one sample sequenced in a study of T-cell memory formation after mild COVID-19. TCRdb called the 5' RACE reads again in MiXCR, with one record for every CDR3 protein. Here the sample spans 350,000 to 500,000 distinct CDR3 sequences, roughly 18% being singletons. The specimen sequenced was PBMCs or a T cell subset sorted from them (not recorded which). These receptor sequences come from a man aged 18 to 30 who had mild COVID-19 (a few samples of this study predate the infection). Cell type and time point are not known.

Many counts were recorded for this clonotype. The CDR3 DNA reads TGTGCCAGCACCTCTGGGGCCAACGTCCTGACTTTC. Translated: CASTSGANVLTF. The chain is built from TRBV6-2 or TRBV6-3 and TRBJ2-6; no clear D. The CDR3 length is 12 residues. Germline lookup yields CDR1 MNHEY and CDR2 SVGEGT. Trimming stripped 7 bases from V and 0 bases from J, with 1 base between.

Ten or more counts support this clonotype. This chain links TRBV4-2 with TRBJ2-5; D gene uncertain. Germline CDR1 and CDR2: LGHNA and YNFKEQ. This CDR3 comprises 13 residues. The V end lost 0 bases, the J end lost 5 bases, and 7 bases lay between the germline ends. The CDR3 loop is CASSQDGRETQYF. The CDR3 nucleotides read TGTGCCAGCAGCCAAGACGGACGGGAGACCCAGTACTTC.

This clonotype occurred a few times. This chain joins TRBV28 and TRBJ2-1, with D hard to call. The CDR3 loop spans 14 amino acids. Deletions cut 1 base from V and 6 bases from J, with 10 bases between. Germline V gives CDR1 MDHEN, CDR2 SYDVKM. The CDR3 DNA reads as TGTGCCAGCAGTTTATTGGGCCAGTCCAATGAGCAGTTCTTC. Protein: CASSLLGQSNEQFF.

This clonotype was seen a few times. The chain has TRBV20-1 and TRBJ1-5; 8 bases map to TRBD1. The length of the CDR3 is 15 residues. V gave up 6 bases and J gave up 5 bases; unmatched junction bases: 12. Germline V gives CDR1 DFQATT, CDR2 SNEGSKA (reference sequence). This CDR3 is CSANDYSGGDQPQHF. The CDR3 DNA reads as TGCAGTGCAAACGACTACTCAGGGGGCGATCAGCCCCAGCATTTT.

This clonotype was seen ten or more times. The chain links TRBV7-8 to TRBJ1-3, with D possibly being TRBD1 (5 bases). The CDR3 length is 16 residues. Trimming removed 4 bases at V and 1 base at J, with 14 bases between. The germline gives CDR1 SGHVS, CDR2 FQNEAQ. The chain's CDR3 is CASSYGQGFSGNTIYF. Here the CDR3 DNA reads TGTGCCAGCAGCTACGGCCAGGGCTTTTCTGGAAACACCATATATTTT.

This chain uses TRBV5-5 with TRBJ2-4, with 10 positions matching TRBD1. CDR3 length: 16 amino acids. The ends lost 4 bases at V and 5 bases at J; junction bases unmatched: 9. The germline V gene encodes CDR1 SGHKS and CDR2 YYEKEE (reference sequence). The CDR3 sequence: CASSPGPGQGENIQYF. CDR3 bases: TGTGCCAGCAGCCCGGGACCAGGACAGGGGGAAAACATTCAGTACTTC. Full variable domain (rest looked up from reference TRBV5-5 and TRBJ2-4): DAGVTQSPTHLIKTRGQQVTLRCSPISGHKSVSWYQQVLGQGPQFIFQYYEKEERGRGNFPDRFSARQFPNYSSELNVNALLLGDSALYLCASSPGPGQGENIQYFGAGTRLSVL.

The V call is TRBV20-1, the J call TRBJ1-2, with D perhaps TRBD1 (5 bases). CDR3 length equals 12 residues. CDR1 is DFQATT, CDR2 SNEGSKA, per germline (reference sequence). Trimming left V 4 bases short and J 0 bases short, with 6 bases between. This CDR3 reads CSAKTANYGYTF. CDR3 bases: TGCAGTGCTAAGACAGCTAACTATGGCTACACCTTC.

This clonotype was seen only a few times. The V gene is TRBV7-2, the J gene TRBJ2-2; possibly TRBD1 for D (5 bases). V was cut by 5 bases and J by 7 bases, with 17 bases left in between. There are 15 residues in the CDR3. Germline V gene sequence: CDR1 SGHTA, CDR2 FQGNSA. CDR3 amino acids: CASSPRLGRGGELFF. The CDR3 coding sequence is TGTGCCAGCAGCCCTCGTTTGGGGCGAGGCGGGGAGCTGTTTTTT.

This clonotype was seen many times. This rearrangement joins TRBV4-2 to TRBJ2-3, with TRBD2 identical over 9 bases. V was pared by 3 bases and J by 2 bases, with 6 bases of the junction left unmatched. There are 16 residues in the CDR3. The V gene's germline CDR1 is LGHNA and CDR2 YNFKEQ. In DNA form, the CDR3 reads TGTGCCAGCAGCCAGGCGGGGGGGCCGTCCACAGATACGCAGTATTTT. It specifies CASSQAGGPSTDTQYF.

The rearrangement uses TRBV7-2 and TRBJ1-5; no firm D call. The CDR3 totals 13 residues. Trimming pared 5 bases from V and 1 base from J, leaving 6 bases between. Germline V gives CDR1 SGHTA, CDR2 FQGNSA. The CDR3: CASSMDSNQPQHF. The CDR3 nucleotides are TGTGCCAGCAGCATGGACAGCAATCAGCCCCAGCATTTT. Based on the CDR3 plus reference TRBV7-2 and TRBJ1-5, the full variable domain is GAGVSQSPSNKVTEKGKDVELRCDPISGHTALYWYRQSLGQGLEFLIYFQGNSAPDKSGLPSDRFSAERTGGSVSTLTIQRTQQEDSAVYLCASSMDSNQPQHFGDGTRLSIL.

The J gene is TRBJ2-7, the V gene TRBV6-2 or TRBV6-3; 7 bases are shared with TRBD2. CDR3 length equals 17 residues. Germline V CDR1 and CDR2: MNHEY, SVGEGT. Trimming took 2 bases from V and 5 from J; bases not matched to a gene: 15. The CDR3 nucleotides read TGTGCCAGCAGTTACCGGCCCGGCGGGGGTTTAGCCGACGAGCAGTACTTC. Its protein product is CASSYRPGGGLADEQYF.

V and J are TRBV12-3 or TRBV12-4 and TRBJ1-2; TRBD1 aligns across 10 bases. After removal of 3 bases from V and 8 bases from J, the junction contained 6 bases not matched to a gene. This CDR3 is built from 14 residues. CDR3 nucleotide sequence: TGTGCCAGCAGTTTTGGACAGGGGGGTAGGGGCTACACCTTC. Encoded protein: CASSFGQGGRGYTF.

This chain uses TRBV24-1 with TRBJ2-2; D call uncertain. Trimming shortened V by 3 bases and J by 1 base, and 8 bases separated the two germline ends. The CDR3 has 15 residues. CDR1 is KGHDR, CDR2 SFDVKD, per germline. The CDR3 here is CATSDLNRNTGELFF. The CDR3 coding sequence is TGTGCCACCAGTGATCTAAACAGGAACACCGGGGAGCTGTTTTTT.

This chain joins TRBV7-2 and TRBJ2-3, with 10 nucleotides matching TRBD2. Looked up from germline, CDR1 is SGHTA and CDR2 is FQGNSA. Trimming at V came to 4 bases and at J to 3 bases, leaving 4 bases not matched to a gene. The CDR3 is 15 residues long. CDR3 loop: CASSSTSGKTDTQYF. In DNA, the CDR3 is TGTGCCAGCAGCTCCACTAGCGGGAAAACAGATACGCAGTATTTT.

This clonotype has just a few counts. The chain employs TRBV3-1 and TRBJ1-1; TRBD1 is a possible D gene (5 bases). The ends were cut back, 1 base at V and 11 bases at J, with 11 bases in the middle. Germline assignment: CDR1 LGHDT and CDR2 YNNKEL (reference sequence). The CDR3 spans 12 residues. The CDR3 protein is CASSQVPEGAFF. In DNA, the CDR3 is TGTGCCAGCAGCCAAGTCCCGGAGGGGGCTTTCTTT.

This clonotype was seen ten or more times. This rearrangement joins TRBV24-1 to TRBJ2-3, with 8 bases aligning to TRBD1. Germline trimming cut 4 bases from V and 5 bases from J; bases unmatched to any gene: 13. The germline gives CDR1 KGHDR, CDR2 SFDVKD. The CDR3 covers 17 residues. The CDR3 reads CATSDPAGTGGRDTQYF. The CDR3 bases are TGTGCCACCAGTGACCCGGCGGGGACAGGAGGTCGAGATACGCAGTATTTT.